This record concerns one TCR beta chain sequence. V was cut by 0 bases and J by 4 bases, with 13 bases left in between. Germline values: CDR1 SGHNT, CDR2 YYREEE (reference sequence). The CDR3 is 15 residues long. These data are taken from a study of T cell responses to AZD1222 COVID-19 vaccine. Method: immunoSEQ multiplex PCR; TCRdb's copy keeps in-frame clones and lacks some. The table has roughly 87,000 clones, about nine tenths seen once. The chain carries TRBV5-4 and TRBJ1-2; D is uncertain. This specimen was peripheral blood, taken 28 days after the second AZD1222 dose. The TCR originated in an adult who received the AZD1222 COVID-19 vaccine. In DNA, the CDR3 is TGTGCCAGCAGCTTGGGTGGGCCTAATGGCTATGGCTACACCTTC. This codes for CASSLGGPNGYGYTF.